This T cell receptor beta chain was profiled in a study of shared clonotypes between healthy human individuals (dated by TCRdb to 2019 to 2021). Regarding the study in general: The cohort comprised a couple of women and a few men aged 18 to 49 years. The study deeply sequenced blood TCR repertoires of five healthy adults to estimate repertoire size and the extent of clonotype sharing between individuals. Each donor's leukapheresis produced roughly between roughly 0.85 and 9.5 billion PBMCs. Different laboratories and diverse techniques were used to prepare libraries and sequence TCR repertoires, to increase sequencing depth and limit assay-specific biases. For each donor, CD4 naive and CD4 memory were each run on three plates, CD8 naive on two plates, and CD8 memory on one plate.

The germline V gene gives CDR1 as MDHEN and CDR2 as SYDVKM. The CDR3 goes from the cysteine to the phenylalanine over 11 residues. Of the read, only the CDR3 DNA is kept; its 33 bases are in frame from base 1. Donors were healthy HIV-negative adults with no recently reported acute infections or vaccinations. Every donor was a Caucasian adult living in Nashville, Tennessee, USA. CD4+ T cells were enriched by magnetic negative selection, after which naive cells were positively selected on CD45RA and the negative fraction was taken as the memory subset. Blood was collected by leukapheresis, and PBMCs were isolated by Ficoll-Histopaque density gradient centrifugation and then cryopreserved in liquid nitrogen vapor phase. Purity and quantity of every magnetically sorted T cell population were checked by analytical flow cytometry. Genomic DNA was isolated from each sorted fraction and quantified by UV absorbance on a Nanodrop 2000c.

Here is what the overall study found, with its caveats: Sampling was restricted to blood, and TCR repertoires in tissue are likely to differ from TCR repertoires in blood. Sharing across a handful of donors was observed for about 5% of naive CD4, 3% to 3.5% of naive CD8, about 2.5% of memory CD4, and about 0.38% of memory CD8 clonotypes. Compared with non-shared clonotypes, clonotypes shared by all four sorted-subset donors had higher generation probabilities. Larger estimated clonotype richness was generally found for naive subsets than for memory subsets. Even with the large sequencing depth, rarefaction of the sorted-subset datasets indicated that sequencing was incomplete. The small number of donors limited the genetic and exposure-history diversity represented. Pairwise subsampling led to the expectation that sequencing depth would affect the degree of clonotype sharing among donors.

TCR CDR3 regions were amplified from genomic DNA by multiplex PCR using the deep immunoSEQ assay. Extracted genomic DNA from each cell subset was spread evenly across all wells of several immunoSEQ 96-well plates, with each plate serving as a replicate. For sorted subsets, around 200 ng genomic DNA, equal to 30,000 or so T cell genomes, was loaded into each replicate PCR. Purified libraries were quantified with a Qubit 3.0 fluorometer, sized on a Bioanalyzer 2100, and re-quantified with the KAPA Library Quantification kit. Each immunoSEQ 96-well plate was sequenced on its own single-read 150-cycle Illumina NextSeq 550 flow cell. Turning to the authors' computational methods: Because only junctional sequences without quality scores were contained in the immunoSEQ output, filtering matching that applied to full-length reads could not be performed. Sequences were annotated with PyIR, a Python wrapper for IgBLAST v1.9, and V/J genes and CDR3 were assigned using IMGT germline references. Any read was removed if the V/J assignment was weak (E-value above 1e-6), the CDR3 was missing, or the read contained stop codons, out-of-frame junctions, or ambiguous translated residues. V3J clonotypes were defined as sequences sharing the same inferred V gene, J gene, and CDR3 amino acid sequence. The percentage overlap between two repertoires was calculated by dividing the number of shared unique clonotypes by the size of the smaller repertoire. Three approaches were used to assess repertoire richness: RTK rarefaction, the Chao1 estimator, and Recon v2.1 estimates of unobserved clonotypes. Generation probabilities for all TCRbeta clonotypes obtained by the gDNA method from a handful of donors were computed using OLGA. TCRdb mirrors the immuneACCESS table, restricted to in-frame sequences. Some clones are absent from its copies; in checked studies, under half trace to an unresolved V gene, and the reason for the others is unknown. V, J and clone size were drawn from that table, and D and trimming were deduced from the DNA. The sample has about 1.1 million clones on record, approximately 80% of them singletons. Of the sample, roughly 0.55% is held by the ten largest clones.

As for this clone: The specificity of this receptor is unknown. One junction end does not reproduce the germline sequence, and a read error may be involved.

This clonotype was obtained from a man younger than 35 in good health. Some clones in this sample may be carry-over from other donors' samples. In this chain, TRBV28 is recombined with TRBJ1-2; TRBD1 is a weak D gene call, 5 bases matching. Material for sequencing was memory CD4+ T cells from PBMCs. Read against the paper, the sample's cell subset or site label means: CD45RA-negative fraction. The DNA is TGTGCCGGCAGCCAGGGAAGTGGCTACACCTTC. This sequence encodes CAGSQGSGYTF.